Presented here are 23 T cell receptor beta chains from one specimen sequenced in a study of control samples from healthy donors and cancer patients. TCRdb keeps only in-frame clones here, not all; method: immunoSEQ multiplex PCR. The top ten hold around 13% of the sample, which has approximately 140,000 clones, 94% seen once. Sequencing used blood. The receptors originated from a middle-aged man in good health.

The chain couples TRBV4-1 to TRBJ2-4; perhaps TRBD1 as D (5 bases). The CDR3 runs 15 residues. Germline V gene sequence: CDR1 MGHRA, CDR2 YSYEKL. V lost 2 bases and J 1 base, leaving 9 bases between the germline ends. The chain's CDR3 is CASSQPRQAKNIQYF. CDR3 sequence (DNA): TGCGCCAGCAGCCAACCACGACAGGCCAAAAACATTCAGTACTTC.

As to this clone: Within the sample, other DNA sequences also encode this same CDR3. The chain carries TRBV28 and TRBJ1-1; the D is unclear. Per the germline V gene, CDR1 is MDHEN and CDR2 is SYDVKM. The CDR3 runs to 12 residues. Trimming took 3 bases from V and 4 from J, leaving 6 bases between them. CDR3 protein: CASSFSRTEAFF. The CDR3 DNA sequence: TGTGCCAGCAGTTTCTCACGCACTGAAGCTTTCTTT.

This clone was recorded only once. The rearrangement uses TRBV10-3 and TRBJ1-1; D is possibly TRBD1 (6 bases). The CDR3 sequence is 14 residues long. The germline gives CDR1 ENHRY, CDR2 SYGVKD. Trimming removed 3 bases from V and 7 bases from J, with 15 bases in between. DNA for the CDR3: TGTGCCATCAGTGAACAACAGGGAGGGGTTGAAGCTTTCTTT. Its protein is CAISEQQGGVEAFF.

The genes are TRBV9 and TRBJ1-2; D is unclear. Germline V gene lookup returns CDR1 SGDLS and CDR2 YYNGEE. V lost 0 bases to trimming and J lost 5 bases, with 5 bases between them. This CDR3 contains 12 residues. The CDR3 here is CASSVAMYGYTF. CDR3 in DNA: TGTGCCAGCAGCGTAGCTATGTATGGCTACACCTTC.

This rearrangement joins TRBV5-1 to TRBJ1-6; D is ambiguous. The V end lost 0 bases, the J end lost 3 bases, and 7 bases lay between the germline ends. The germline gives CDR1 SGHRS, CDR2 YFSETQ. This CDR3 contains 15 residues. The CDR3 bases are TGCGCCAGCAGCTTGGGGGATGGCTATAATTCACCCCTCCACTTT. Its translation is CASSLGDGYNSPLHF.

The rearrangement joins TRBV9 to TRBJ2-3; D is perhaps TRBD2 (7 bases). This CDR3 has 15 amino acids. V lost 4 bases and J 3 bases, leaving 15 bases between the germline ends. Per germline, CDR1 SGDLS and CDR2 YYNGEE. This CDR3 is CASSPEGGVTDTQYF. The CDR3 DNA is TGTGCCAGCAGCCCTGAAGGGGGGGTGACAGATACGCAGTATTTT.

The rearrangement uses TRBV2 and TRBJ2-2; 7 bases line up with TRBD1. After removal of 6 bases from V and 0 bases from J, the junction contained 4 bases not matched to a gene. The CDR3 has 15 residues. CDR1 SNHLY and CDR2 FYNNEI come from the germline V gene. CDR3 in amino acids: CASSPGTANTGELFF. The CDR3, as DNA: TGTGCCAGCAGCCCCGGGACAGCGAACACCGGGGAGCTGTTTTTT.

This chain uses TRBV5-1 with TRBJ2-6, with D possibly matching TRBD2 (5 bases). The V gene lost 0 bases and the J gene lost 0 bases, with 16 bases spanning the gap. Germline V gene lookup returns CDR1 SGHRS and CDR2 YFSETQ. The CDR3 totals 19 residues. CDR3 amino acids: CASSLAGGGPSSGANVLTF. DNA of the CDR3: TGCGCCAGCAGCTTGGCCGGTGGCGGGCCGAGCTCTGGGGCCAACGTCCTGACTTTC.

The chain couples TRBV27 to TRBJ2-7; D remains ambiguous. This CDR3 region has 11 residues. Germline loops: CDR1 MNHEY, CDR2 SMNVEV (reference sequence). The V and J ends lost 6 bases and 0 bases respectively, with 3 bases between them. The CDR3 protein is CASRNSYEQYF. CDR3 DNA sequence: TGTGCCAGCAGAAACTCCTACGAGCAGTACTTC.

The chain uses TRBV7-2 and TRBJ1-5, with a weak D call TRBD1 (5 bases). The CDR3 is made up of 14 amino acids. Trimming pared 5 bases from V and 2 bases from J, leaving 10 bases between. CDR1 and CDR2 from the germline V gene are SGHTA and FQGNSA. The CDR3 sequence is CASSQQGGNQPQHF. CDR3 DNA sequence: TGTGCCAGCAGCCAGCAAGGGGGCAATCAGCCCCAGCATTTT.

The V and J genes are TRBV10-2 and TRBJ2-1; 8 nucleotides align to TRBD2. Germline loops: CDR1 WSHSY, CDR2 SAAADI. This CDR3 is built from 13 residues. J lost 7 bases, V lost 6 bases, and 5 bases had no gene match. DNA of the CDR3: TGCGCCAGCAGATTAGCGGGGACAAATGAGCAGTTCTTC. Translated: CASRLAGTNEQFF.

This chain links TRBV5-1 with TRBJ1-1; D not certain. In germline, CDR1 is SGHRS, CDR2 YFSETQ. The CDR3 is 13 amino acids. The V end was cut by 0 bases, the J end by 7 bases, with 10 bases between. CDR3 nucleotide sequence: TGCGCCAGCAGCTTGGTGGCATCCGGTGAAGCTTTCTTT. Translation gives CASSLVASGEAFF.

This chain connects TRBV5-6 to TRBJ2-5, with TRBD2 identical over 13 bases. Germline V lookup: CDR1 SGHDT, CDR2 YYEEEE. V lost 4 bases, J lost 2 bases, and 2 bases stayed unmatched. CDR3 size: 15 residues. CDR3 bases: TGTGCCAGCAGCACGGGACTAGCGGGGCAAGAGACCCAGTACTTC. Amino acid sequence: CASSTGLAGQETQYF.

This chain joins TRBV5-1 and TRBJ1-2; D is ambiguous. CDR3 length equals 13 residues. The germline V gene has CDR1 SGHRS and CDR2 YFSETQ. Trimming left V 6 bases short and J 4 bases short, with 13 bases between. CDR3 amino acids: CASTVDGSYGYTF. Here the CDR3 DNA reads TGCGCCAGCACCGTAGACGGAAGCTATGGCTACACCTTC.

The chain joins TRBV7-2 to TRBJ1-2; D may be TRBD1 (5 bases). V lost 6 bases, J lost 4 bases, and 15 bases lay in between. Germline lookup yields CDR1 SGHTA and CDR2 FQGNSA. There are 14 residues in the CDR3. CDR3 DNA sequence: TGTGCCAGCAGACCGGCAGGGAACCCCTATGGCTACACCTTC. This codes for CASRPAGNPYGYTF.

V gene TRBV21-1 combines with J gene TRBJ1-1. TRBV21-1 is given as a pseudogene. This CDR3 spans 13 amino acids. CDR3 sequence reads: CASTRTGNTEAFF. CDR3 nucleotide sequence: TGTGCCAGCACCAGGACCGGGAACACTGAAGCTTTCTTT.

V and J are TRBV19 and TRBJ1-1; a possible D gene is TRBD1 (5 bases). V was pared by 6 bases and J by 1 base, with 9 bases between. The germline CDR1 and CDR2 sequences are LNHDA and SQIVND (reference sequence). The CDR3 extends over 13 amino acids. CDR3 protein: CASSGGGNTEAFF. Written as DNA, the CDR3 is TGTGCCAGTAGCGGGGGTGGGAACACTGAAGCTTTCTTT.

In its sample, this clone was seen once. The rearrangement links TRBV7-2 to TRBJ1-6, with 7 positions matching TRBD1. Germline values: CDR1 SGHTA, CDR2 FQGNSA. The J segment lost 9 bases and the V segment lost 5 bases, leaving 7 bases of the junction unmatched. The CDR3 has 14 amino acids. The CDR3 DNA is TGTGCCAGCAGCGTACAGGGGAATGGTTCACCCCTCCACTTT. The encoded protein is CASSVQGNGSPLHF.

The genes are TRBV9 and TRBJ2-2; D is unclear. CDR1 and CDR2 from the germline V gene are SGDLS and YYNGEE. The CDR3 has 19 residues. V gave up 4 bases and J gave up 7 bases, with 29 bases separating them. The CDR3 coding sequence is TGTGCCAGCAGCCATCCGGCCTTATACACTTTACCTTTCGACGGGGAGCTGTTTTTT. It is translated as CASSHPALYTLPFDGELFF.

The gene calls are TRBV29-1 and TRBJ1-4; no clear D. This CDR3 region has 11 residues. V dropped 5 bases and J dropped 8 bases, with 9 bases sitting between them. CDR1 and CDR2 (germline): SQVTM, ANQGSEA. This chain's CDR3 is CSVFTREKLFF. In nucleotides, the CDR3 is TGCAGCGTTTTTACGCGGGAAAAACTGTTTTTT.

This clone has just one count. This sequence joins TRBV13 and TRBJ1-2, with D perhaps TRBD1 (5 bases). CDR1 is PRHDT and CDR2 is FYEKMQ in the germline V gene (reference sequence). V dropped 5 bases and J dropped 1 base, with 14 bases sitting between them. The CDR3 covers 15 residues. The CDR3: CASSTYLQVNYGYTF. In nucleotides, the CDR3 is TGTGCCAGCAGCACATACTTACAGGTTAACTATGGCTACACCTTC. Supplemented by reference TRBV13 and TRBJ1-2, the full variable domain reads AAGVIQSPRHLIKEKRETATLKCYPIPRHDTVYWYQQGPGQDPQFLISFYEKMQSDKGSIPDRFSAQQFSDYHSELNMSSLELGDSALYFCASSTYLQVNYGYTFGSGTRLTVV.

This clone showed up just once. This chain connects TRBV15 to TRBJ2-2, with a weak D call TRBD1 (6 bases). The CDR3 extends over 16 amino acids. Germline V gene lookup returns CDR1 LNHNV and CDR2 YYDKDF (reference sequence). Trimming left V 0 bases short and J 0 bases short, with 8 bases between. The CDR3 reads CATSRDKGANTGELFF. The CDR3 nucleotides read TGTGCCACCAGCAGAGATAAGGGGGCGAACACCGGGGAGCTGTTTTTT.

The chain couples TRBV4-2 to TRBJ2-5; D perhaps matches TRBD1 (6 bases). CDR1 is LGHNA and CDR2 is YNFKEQ in the germline V gene. Trimming shortened V by 0 bases and J by 9 bases, and 17 bases separated the two germline ends. The length of the CDR3 is 15 residues. This chain's CDR3 is CASSQDPTGLRAQYF. The CDR3 bases are TGTGCCAGCAGCCAAGATCCCACAGGGTTGCGGGCCCAGTACTTC.